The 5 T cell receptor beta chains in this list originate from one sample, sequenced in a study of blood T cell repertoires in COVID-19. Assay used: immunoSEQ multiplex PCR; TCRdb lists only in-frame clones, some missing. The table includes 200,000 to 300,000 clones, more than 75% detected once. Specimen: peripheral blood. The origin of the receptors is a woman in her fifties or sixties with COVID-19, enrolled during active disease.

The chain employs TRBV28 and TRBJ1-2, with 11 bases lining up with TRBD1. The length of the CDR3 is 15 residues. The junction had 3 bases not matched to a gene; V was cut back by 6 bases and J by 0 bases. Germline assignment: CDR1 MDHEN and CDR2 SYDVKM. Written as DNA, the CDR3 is TGTGCCAGCAGCGGACAGGGGGCTCCTAACTATGGCTACACCTTC. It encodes CASSGQGAPNYGYTF.

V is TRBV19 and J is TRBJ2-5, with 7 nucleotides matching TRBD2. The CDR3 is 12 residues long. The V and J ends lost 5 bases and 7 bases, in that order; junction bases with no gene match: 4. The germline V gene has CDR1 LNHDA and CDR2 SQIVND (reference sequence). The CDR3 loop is CASSGTMGTQYF. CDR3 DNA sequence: TGTGCCAGTAGTGGGACTATGGGGACCCAGTACTTC. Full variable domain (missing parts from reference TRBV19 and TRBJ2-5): DGGITQSPKYLFRKEGQNVTLSCEQNLNHDAMYWYRQDPGQGLRLIYYSQIVNDFQKGDIAEGYSVSREKKESFPLTVTSAQKNPTAFYLCASSGTMGTQYFGPGTRLLVL.

The CDR3 coding sequence is TGTGCCAGCAGCTTAGGGGCGGGAAGGAACACCGGGGAGCTGTTTTTT. Its translation is CASSLGAGRNTGELFF. The chain couples TRBV7-9 to TRBJ2-2; weak D call: TRBD2 (6 bases). V shed 1 base and J shed 1 base, with 10 bases lying between them. From germline, CDR1 is SEHNR and CDR2 FQNEAQ (reference sequence). CDR3 length: 16 residues.

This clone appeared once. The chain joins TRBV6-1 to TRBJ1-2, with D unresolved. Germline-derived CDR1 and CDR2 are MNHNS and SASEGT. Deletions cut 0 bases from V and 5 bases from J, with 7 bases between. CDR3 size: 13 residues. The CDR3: CASSEAGNYGYTF. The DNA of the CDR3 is TGTGCCAGCAGTGAAGCTGGCAATTATGGCTACACCTTC.

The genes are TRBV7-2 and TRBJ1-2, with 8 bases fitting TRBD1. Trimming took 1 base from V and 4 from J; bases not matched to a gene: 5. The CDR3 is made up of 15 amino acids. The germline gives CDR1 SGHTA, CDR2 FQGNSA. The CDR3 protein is CASSLGQGAGYGYTF. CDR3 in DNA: TGTGCCAGCAGCTTAGGCCAGGGGGCCGGCTATGGCTACACCTTC.